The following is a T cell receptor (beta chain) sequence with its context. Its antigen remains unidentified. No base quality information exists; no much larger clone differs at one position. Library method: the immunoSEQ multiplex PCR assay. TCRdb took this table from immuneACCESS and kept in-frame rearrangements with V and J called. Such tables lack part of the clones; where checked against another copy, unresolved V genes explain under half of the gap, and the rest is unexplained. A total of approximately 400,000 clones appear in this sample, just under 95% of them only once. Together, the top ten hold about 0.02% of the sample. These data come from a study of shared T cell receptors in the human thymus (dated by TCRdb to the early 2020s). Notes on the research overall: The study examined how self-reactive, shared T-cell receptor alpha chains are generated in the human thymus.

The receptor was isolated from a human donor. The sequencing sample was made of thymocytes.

CDR3 reads: CASNPGLAGDTDTQYF. The nucleotides read TGTGCCAGCAACCCCGGACTAGCGGGCGACACAGATACGCAGTATTTT. This chain joins TRBV14 to TRBJ2-3, and 11 junction bases match TRBD2. Sequences SGHDN (CDR1) and FVKESK (CDR2) are obtained from the germline V gene. The cysteine opens and the phenylalanine closes a CDR3 of 16 amino acids. Kept here is only the CDR3 DNA, which spans 48 bases and is read in frame from base 1. V lost 7 bases and J lost 2 bases, and the count of bases not matched to a germline gene is 8. Full variable domain (CDR3 extended with the reference TRBV14 and TRBJ2-3 proteins): EAGVTQFPSHSVIEKGQTVTLRCDPISGHDNLYWYRRVMGKEIKFLLHFVKESKQDESGMPNNRFLAERTGGTYSTLKVQPAELEDSGVYFCASNPGLAGDTDTQYFGPGTRLTVL.